The 27 T cell receptor beta chains listed next were all sequenced from one sample in a study of blood T cell repertoires in COVID-19. Repertoires were generated with immunoSEQ multiplex PCR, while TCRdb's copy carries only in-frame clones and drops some. This table has fewer than 85,000 clones, around 79% appearing once. The sequenced sample was peripheral blood. All receptors derive from a woman between 65 and 79 years old with acute or convalescent COVID-19.

This clone has a handful of counts. The gene calls are TRBV18 and TRBJ2-1, with 8 positions matching TRBD1. The length of the CDR3 is 15 residues. V shed 3 bases, J shed 1 base, and the junction held 2 bases outside the gene matches. Germline V gene sequence: CDR1 KGHSH, CDR2 LQKENI. The CDR3 protein is CASSPGTGSYNEQFF. Written as DNA, the CDR3 is TGTGCCAGCTCACCCGGGACAGGATCCTACAATGAGCAGTTCTTC.

V usage is TRBV4-1 and J usage is TRBJ2-3; the match to TRBD2 covers 7 bases. Germline V lookup: CDR1 MGHRA, CDR2 YSYEKL. This CDR3 is built from 15 residues. The trim removed 0 bases at V and 6 bases at J, leaving 6 bases unmatched. CDR3: CASSQDRGEGDTQYF. As DNA, the CDR3 is TGCGCCAGCAGCCAAGATCGGGGGGAGGGGGATACGCAGTATTTT.

V usage is TRBV7-2 and J usage is TRBJ1-1; a weak D match, TRBD1 (5 bases). CDR3 length: 14 amino acids. Germline V gives CDR1 SGHTA, CDR2 FQGNSA. V was cut by 1 base and J by 5 bases, with 11 bases left in between. CDR3 in DNA: TGTGCCAGCAGCTTAGACGGGGGGGGAACTGAAGCTTTCTTT. This gives the protein CASSLDGGGTEAFF.

The rearrangement joins TRBV27 to TRBJ2-7; 12 nucleotides match TRBD2. There are 19 residues in the CDR3. J gave up 1 base and V 6 bases, and 16 bases lay outside the gene matches. The V gene's germline CDR1 is MNHEY and CDR2 SMNVEV (reference sequence). CDR3 in amino acids: CASRSRLAGADGTSYEQYF. DNA of the CDR3: TGTGCCAGCAGATCCCGACTAGCGGGGGCTGACGGAACATCCTACGAGCAGTACTTC.

This clone was seen only once. V gene TRBV7-9 combines with J gene TRBJ2-3; TRBD2 agrees at 9 bases. The CDR3 consists of 16 residues. Germline loops: CDR1 SEHNR, CDR2 FQNEAQ (reference sequence). J gave up 3 bases and V 7 bases, and 11 bases lay outside the gene matches. CDR3 in DNA: TGTGCCAGCACCCCCGGGGCGACTAGCGGTACAGATACGCAGTATTTT. It translates to CASTPGATSGTDTQYF.

The chain carries TRBV6-5 and TRBJ1-1; the D is unclear. From germline, CDR1 is MNHEY and CDR2 SVGAGI. The CDR3 loop spans 11 amino acids. Trimming shortened V by 2 bases and J by 11 bases, and 9 bases separated the two germline ends. This CDR3 is CASSYQALAFF. CDR3 coding DNA: TGTGCCAGCAGTTACCAAGCCCTTGCTTTCTTT.

This rearrangement joins TRBV30 to TRBJ2-5, with D possibly TRBD1 on 6 matching bases. The V end was cut by 7 bases, the J end by 0 bases, with 12 bases between. In germline, CDR1 is GTSNPN, CDR2 SVGIG (reference sequence). This CDR3 has 13 amino acids. The CDR3 reads CASTRQDQETQYF. CDR3 nucleotide sequence: TGTGCCTCGACAAGACAGGACCAAGAGACCCAGTACTTC.

The CDR3 sequence is CATGAGNTIYF. Written as DNA, the CDR3 is TGTGCCACGGGAGCGGGAAACACCATATATTTT. This rearrangement joins TRBV12-3 or TRBV12-4 to TRBJ1-3; D unclear. The CDR3 sequence is 11 residues long. V lost 10 bases and J lost 4, with 8 bases in between.

A word on this clone: Other nucleotide sequences from this sample produce the same CDR3. This chain uses TRBV11-3 with TRBJ1-3, with TRBD1 identical over 8 bases. Trimming removed 5 bases from V and 2 bases from J; junction bases left unmatched: 5. CDR1 SGHNT and CDR2 YENEEA come from the germline V gene. The CDR3 runs to 15 residues. The CDR3 coding sequence is TGTGCCAGCAGCCCCGGACAGGGCCCTGGAAACACCATATATTTT. Protein product: CASSPGQGPGNTIYF.

The chain employs TRBV28 and TRBJ1-1; 8 nucleotides match TRBD1. The ends lost 5 bases at V and 3 bases at J; junction bases unmatched: 8. Germline-derived CDR1 and CDR2 are MDHEN and SYDVKM. CDR3 size: 15 residues. CDR3 coding DNA: TGTGCCAGCAGTACCTCTGGACAGGGCTACACTGAAGCTTTCTTT. Translated, it gives CASSTSGQGYTEAFF.

This clone has more than one count but fewer than ten. V gene TRBV5-1 combines with J gene TRBJ2-4; D possibly corresponds to TRBD2 (5 bases). CDR1 is SGHRS, CDR2 YFSETQ, per germline. The germline V and J ends were trimmed by 4 bases and 0 bases, with 14 bases remaining between them. This CDR3 has 16 residues. The CDR3 DNA is TGCGCCAGCAGCCTCTCGGACTCTATAGCCAAAAACATTCAGTACTTC. Translating gives CASSLSDSIAKNIQYF.

This chain links TRBV9 with TRBJ2-1, with 14 bases lining up with TRBD2. Germline V gene data show CDR1 as SGDLS and CDR2 as YYNGEE. The CDR3 has 14 amino acids. The V gene end was trimmed by 3 bases and the J gene end by 9 bases; junction bases not matched to a gene: 2. The CDR3 DNA reads TGTGCCAGCAGCGCGACTAGCGGGAGGGTTGAGCAGTTCTTC. Translated: CASSATSGRVEQFF.

The chain uses TRBV24-1 and TRBJ1-2; weak D call: TRBD1 (6 bases). V shed 3 bases and J shed 6 bases, with 16 bases lying between them. Germline V gene lookup returns CDR1 KGHDR and CDR2 SFDVKD. The CDR3 contains 15 residues. Written as DNA, the CDR3 is TGTGCCACCAGTGATCCGTCGTCAGGGGTCAATGGCTACACCTTC. Translated, it gives CATSDPSSGVNGYTF.

The J gene is TRBJ1-2, the V gene TRBV27; possibly TRBD1 for D (5 bases). Looked up from germline, CDR1 is MNHEY and CDR2 is SMNVEV (reference sequence). The CDR3 runs 15 residues. Trimming removed 4 bases at V and 6 bases at J, with 18 bases between. This chain's CDR3 is CASSSVGGYGHGYTF. The DNA for the CDR3 is TGTGCCAGCAGTTCCGTGGGGGGATACGGTCATGGCTACACCTTC.

The CDR3 nucleotides read TGTGCCAGCAGTCCTATATCCGGGACAGGCGGCTCTGGGGCCAACGTCCTGACTTTC. It yields the protein CASSPISGTGGSGANVLTF. V is TRBV6-6 and J is TRBJ2-6; the match to TRBD1 covers 8 bases. This CDR3 contains 19 residues. The V segment lost 5 bases and the J segment 0 bases; nucleotides outside the gene matches: 12. CDR1 MNHNY and CDR2 SVGAGI come from the germline V gene (reference sequence).

This rearrangement joins TRBV18 to TRBJ1-2, with a weak D call TRBD1 (6 bases). The germline V gene has CDR1 KGHSH and CDR2 LQKENI. The V end was cut by 2 bases, the J end by 7 bases, with 14 bases between. The CDR3 has 14 amino acids. Here the CDR3 reads CASSPEGGLGGYTF. CDR3 DNA: TGTGCCAGCTCACCAGAAGGGGGATTAGGTGGCTACACCTTC.

This chain links TRBV6-2 or TRBV6-3 with TRBJ1-1; 8 bases match TRBD1. The junction had 8 bases not matched to a gene; V was cut back by 6 bases and J by 5 bases. The germline V gene has CDR1 MNHEY and CDR2 SVGEGT. The CDR3 length is 14 residues. The DNA for the CDR3 is TGTGCCAGCAGCTCCAGGGGGCGAGGGACTGAAGCTTTCTTT. Translated: CASSSRGRGTEAFF.

This chain connects TRBV11-3 to TRBJ2-1; 7 bases match TRBD1. CDR3 size: 15 residues. The V and J ends lost 5 bases and 3 bases, in that order; junction bases with no gene match: 7. CDR1 and CDR2 (germline): SGHNT, YENEEA. CDR3 loop: CASSLEGALYNEQFF. CDR3 sequence (DNA): TGTGCCAGCAGCCTCGAGGGGGCCCTCTACAATGAGCAGTTCTTC.

This chain joins TRBV6-4 and TRBJ2-2; 10 nucleotides agree with TRBD2. Germline CDR1 and CDR2: MRHNA and SNTAGT. The CDR3 runs 17 residues. Losses at the gene ends were 4 bases for V and 0 bases for J; bases not matched to a gene: 5. CDR3 in DNA: TGTGCCAGCAGTGTCCTAGCGGGGGCCTCGAACACCGGGGAGCTGTTTTTT. Its protein product is CASSVLAGASNTGELFF.

This clone came up once. The CDR3 DNA follows: TGCGCCAGCAGCTTGAGTAGCTACGAGCAGTACTTC. It specifies CASSLSSYEQYF. This chain connects TRBV5-1 to TRBJ2-7; D call uncertain. Trimming pared 1 base from V and 3 bases from J, leaving 5 bases between. This CDR3 region has 12 residues. Germline CDR1 SGHRS, CDR2 YFSETQ. Using reference TRBV5-1 and TRBJ2-7 for the parts outside the CDR3, the full variable domain is KAGVTQTPRYLIKTRGQQVTLSCSPISGHRSVSWYQQTPGQGLQFLFEYFSETQRNKGNFPGRFSGRQFSNSRSEMNVSTLELGDSALYLCASSLSSYEQYFGPGTRLTVT.

In its sample, this clone ranks as medium-sized. This rearrangement joins TRBV30 to TRBJ1-5; D is uncertain. Germline lookup yields CDR1 GTSNPN and CDR2 SVGIG (reference sequence). This CDR3 has 13 residues. Trimming stripped 0 bases from V and 13 bases from J, with 16 bases between. The DNA of the CDR3 is TGTGCCTGGAGTGTACTAGAGGGAGTAGCACAGCATTTT. It specifies CAWSVLEGVAQHF.

This clone appeared a few times. At one boundary the junction diverges from the germline segment, which might be a read error. The J gene is TRBJ1-6, the V gene TRBV6-1; D may be TRBD1 (5 bases). Germline values: CDR1 MNHNS, CDR2 SASEGT. CDR3 size: 14 residues. For the CDR3, the DNA is TGTGCCAGCAGGGAAGGGGAGACTAATTCACCCCTCCACTTT. The encoded protein is CASREGETNSPLHF.

The genes are TRBV5-4 and TRBJ1-1, with a possible D match to TRBD1 (6 bases). Trimming left V 6 bases short and J 4 bases short, with 19 bases between. The CDR3 totals 15 residues. CDR1 and CDR2 from the germline V gene are SGHNT and YYREEE (reference sequence). CDR3 loop: CASTTIGGVGTEAFF. The CDR3 nucleotides read TGTGCCAGCACCACAATTGGGGGCGTCGGCACTGAAGCTTTCTTT.

The rearrangement uses TRBV12-3 or TRBV12-4 and TRBJ1-1; D not resolved. The CDR3 is made up of 13 amino acids. Trimming took off 6 bases at V and 1 base at J, with 9 bases between the two ends. In DNA, the CDR3 is TGTGCCAGCAGCTCGACATCGAACACTGAAGCTTTCTTT. This encodes CASSSTSNTEAFF.

The rearrangement links TRBV6-5 to TRBJ1-1, with D possibly TRBD1 on 6 matching bases. V dropped 5 bases and J dropped 1 base, with 11 bases sitting between them. CDR1 MNHEY and CDR2 SVGAGI come from the germline V gene. CDR3 length: 14 amino acids. The CDR3 nucleotides are TGTGCCAGCAGTCAAAGAGGGGGGAACACTGAAGCTTTCTTT. Residues: CASSQRGGNTEAFF.

The J gene is TRBJ2-3, the V gene TRBV4-1, with 15 positions matching TRBD2. Germline lookup yields CDR1 MGHRA and CDR2 YSYEKL. With 4 bases clipped from V and 3 bases from J, the junction kept 8 bases outside the gene matches. The CDR3 has 18 amino acids. The CDR3 sequence is CASSLGLAGGLGTDTQYF. CDR3 nucleotides: TGCGCCAGCAGCCTAGGACTAGCGGGGGGGCTGGGGACAGATACGCAGTATTTT.

The chain employs TRBV19 and TRBJ1-3; no reliable D call. Germline V lookup: CDR1 LNHDA, CDR2 SQIVND (reference sequence). The CDR3 is 12 amino acids. The CDR3: CASAFTGNTIYF. CDR3 bases: TGTGCGAGTGCGTTTACTGGAAACACCATATATTTT.